This T cell receptor beta chain was observed in a study of blood T cell repertoires in COVID-19 (dated by TCRdb to 2020 to 2021). A note on the overall study: Collaborator samples came from the United States, Italy and Spain and covered acute and convalescent phases of COVID-19. A de-identified subject ID, COVID-19 status, age in years and sex were almost always included in the sample metadata. Samples were obtained from the ongoing ImmuneRACE study (first 160 participants) and from about 1,300 subjects provided by 6 global collaborators. HLA class I and class II types, where available, came from metadata supplied by the sample provider rather than from assay-based typing. Subjects who had been exposed to COVID-19, were actively infected with it, or had recovered from it provided the deeply sampled blood TCRbeta repertoires that made up the dataset. The material from the prospective study consisted of cDNA or gDNA derived from T cells, B-cell-depleted T cells, or PBMCs. The repertoires were made available in a free public database intended to serve as a resource for research on the immune response to SARS-CoV-2.

Each collaborating institution followed its own protocols to collect whole blood in K2EDTA tubes. For TCRbeta analysis, collaborators shipped samples in one of three forms: frozen whole blood, isolated PBMCs, or DNA extracted from either of those sample types. What the authors observed across the whole study: The amount of clinical and demographic metadata varied by source and participant and was provided uncurated.

Concerning this clone: No antigen is known for it. It has no much larger one-base neighbor in the sample; base qualities were not kept.

The immunoSEQ Assay, a bias-controlled multiplex PCR, was used to amplify TCRbeta CDR3 regions from genomic DNA. Regarding the original processing steps: Within the assay, amplification of reference gene primers was used to estimate how many nucleated cells each sample contained. To quantify the absolute abundance of each unique TCRbeta CDR3 rearrangement, sequence reads were collapsed and filtered. Productive Simpson clonality was computed per sample as the square root of Simpson's diversity index over productive rearrangements. The clones in this table, taken by TCRdb from immuneACCESS, are in-frame only. Not every clone is retained; where verified, under half of the shortfall comes from an unresolved V gene, and the cause of the rest is unknown. V and J calls and clone size are copied from that table; D and trimming were computed from the DNA. The sample has 110,000 to 150,000 clones on record, 85% to 90% of them singletons. Around 8.2% of the sample rests with the top ten.

The CDR3 goes from the cysteine to the phenylalanine over 15 residues. Only the CDR3 portion is preserved as DNA: 45 bases, with reading frame beginning at the first base. In the germline V gene, CDR1 corresponds to ENHRY and CDR2 to SYGVKD. The germline V and J ends show losses of 0 bases and 5 bases respectively, and no gene match explains 5 bases of the junction. The receptor comes from a woman aged 55-69 years with acute or convalescent COVID-19. Sample: peripheral blood. The chain is made from TRBV10-3 and TRBJ1-2, with 8 bases in between that match TRBD1. DNA sequence: TGTGCCATCAGTGAGTCTGGGACAGGAGGTTATGGCTACACCTTC. This translates into CAISESGTGGYGYTF.